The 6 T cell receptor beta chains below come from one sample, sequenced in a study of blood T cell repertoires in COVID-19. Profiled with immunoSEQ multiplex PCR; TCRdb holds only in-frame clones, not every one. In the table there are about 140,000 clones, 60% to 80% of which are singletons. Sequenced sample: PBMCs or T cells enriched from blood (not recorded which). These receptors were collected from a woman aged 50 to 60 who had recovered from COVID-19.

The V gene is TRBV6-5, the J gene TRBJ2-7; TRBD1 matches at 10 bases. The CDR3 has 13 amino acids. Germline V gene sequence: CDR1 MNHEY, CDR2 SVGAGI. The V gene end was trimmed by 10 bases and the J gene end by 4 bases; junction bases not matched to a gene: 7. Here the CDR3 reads CATRGQGNYEQYF. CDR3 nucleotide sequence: TGTGCCACTAGGGGACAGGGGAATTACGAGCAGTACTTC.

CDR3 residues: CASSLEESEQFF. The DNA of the CDR3 is TGTGCCAGCAGCTTAGAGGAGAGTGAGCAGTTCTTC. This rearrangement joins TRBV13 to TRBJ2-1; the D is unclear. Per germline, CDR1 PRHDT and CDR2 FYEKMQ (reference sequence). The germline V and J ends were trimmed by 1 base and 9 bases, with 7 bases remaining between them. The CDR3 is made up of 12 amino acids.

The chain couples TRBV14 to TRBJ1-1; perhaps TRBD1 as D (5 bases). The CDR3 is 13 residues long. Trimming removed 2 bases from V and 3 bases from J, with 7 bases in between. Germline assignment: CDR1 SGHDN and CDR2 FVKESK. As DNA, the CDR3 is TGTGCCAGCAGCCAATCAGGGTACACTGAAGCTTTCTTT. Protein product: CASSQSGYTEAFF.

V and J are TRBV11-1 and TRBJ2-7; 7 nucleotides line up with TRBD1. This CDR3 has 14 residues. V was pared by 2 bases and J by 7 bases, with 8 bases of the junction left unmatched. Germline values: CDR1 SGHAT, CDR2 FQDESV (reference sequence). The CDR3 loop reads CASSLTHPRGEQYF. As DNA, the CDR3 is TGTGCCAGCAGCTTAACCCACCCCAGGGGGGAGCAGTACTTC.

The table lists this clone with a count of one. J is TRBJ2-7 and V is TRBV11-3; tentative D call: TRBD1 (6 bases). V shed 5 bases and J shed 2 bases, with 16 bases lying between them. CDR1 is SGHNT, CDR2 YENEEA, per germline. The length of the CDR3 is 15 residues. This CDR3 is CASSKTGGATYEQYF. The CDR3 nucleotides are TGTGCCAGCAGCAAGACAGGAGGAGCTACCTACGAGCAGTACTTC. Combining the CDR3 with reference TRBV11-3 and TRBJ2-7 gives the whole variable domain EAGVVQSPRYKIIEKKQPVAFWCNPISGHNTLYWYLQNLGQGPELLIRYENEEAVDDSQLPKDRFSAERLKGVDSTLKIQPAELGDSAVYLCASSKTGGATYEQYFGPGTRLTVT.

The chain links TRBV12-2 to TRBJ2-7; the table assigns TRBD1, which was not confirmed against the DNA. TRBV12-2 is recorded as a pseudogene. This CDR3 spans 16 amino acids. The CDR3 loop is CASRLSPKQIPYEQYF. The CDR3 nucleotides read TGTGCAAGTCGCTTATCGCCCAAACAGATCCCCTACGAGCAGTACTTC.